A selection of T cell receptor beta chains follows, all from one sample in a study of human T cells and chemical hapten exposure. TCRdb reprocessed the RACE reads with MiXCR, giving one entry per CDR3 protein. The table includes 80,000 to 100,000 distinct CDR3 sequences, 10% to 11% detected once. This sample comprised whole blood, obtained in connection with sensitization to the hapten diphenylcyclopropenone (DPC). The receptors shown here come from an older woman with alopecia areata. Some clones in this sample may be carry-over from other donors' samples. CDR3s include the opening cysteine and the closing phenylalanine or tryptophan. A D gene is named only where the DNA matches it firmly. Only part of the rows carry a size: once, few, many, or a class if the clone is expanded.

j_call clone_size v_call d_call cdr3_nt cdr3_aa
TRBJ2-1 NA TRBV12-3/TRBV12-4 NA TGTGCCAGCAGCCCAGGGTACTCCTACAATGAGCAGTTCTTC CASSPGYSYNEQFF
TRBJ1-6 many TRBV4-1 NA TGCGCCAGCAGCCAAGGGTTTAGCGGACAAAATTCACCCCTCCACTTT CASSQGFSGQNSPLHF
TRBJ1-4 many TRBV21-1 NA TGTGCCAGCAGCCCAGGGGGATTCAGTGAAAAACTGTTTTTT CASSPGGFSEKLFF
TRBJ2-2 many TRBV11-2 NA TGTGCCAGCAGCCTAATGGCGAGCACCGGGGAGCTGTTTTTT CASSLMASTGELFF
TRBJ2-5 few TRBV12-3/TRBV12-4 NA TGTGCCAGCAGTTTAATAGCGGAAGAGACCCAGTACTTC CASSLIAEETQYF
TRBJ1-1 few TRBV29-1 NA TGCAGCGGTAGGACGGAGAACACTGAAGCTTTCTTT CSGRTENTEAFF
TRBJ2-5 few TRBV29-1 TRBD2 TGCAGCGCCCGAGGGACTAGTGAGACCCAGTACTTC CSARGTSETQYF
TRBJ1-2 many TRBV5-4 NA TGTGCCAGCAGCTTGGAGCGCCGCGGGTACTATGGCTACACCTTC CASSLERRGYYGYTF
TRBJ1-5 NA TRBV5-1 NA TGCGCCAGCAGCTTGGAAGCAGGGCCAGAGCAGCCCCAGCATTTT CASSLEAGPEQPQHF
TRBJ1-1 many TRBV9 NA TGTGCCAGCAGCGAGGAGCCTAAGAACACTGAAGCTTTCTTT CASSEEPKNTEAFF
TRBJ2-5 many TRBV24-1 TRBD1 TGTGCCACCAGTGAGGGACAGGCGGGGGAGACCCAGTACTTC CATSEGQAGETQYF
TRBJ2-3 few TRBV7-9 NA TGTGCCAGCAGCTTAGTTTCGTTTCAGTCCCTTTGGACAGATACGCAGTATTTT CASSLVSFQSLWTDTQYF
TRBJ2-1 few TRBV20-1 TRBD2 TGCAGTGCTAGAGATACCGGAGCGGGGCGGAAGTTCTTC CSARDTGAGRKFF
TRBJ2-1 few TRBV5-1 TRBD2 TGCGCCAGCAGCCTAACTAGCGGGGGGCCCAATGAGCAGTTCTTC CASSLTSGGPNEQFF
TRBJ2-3 few TRBV7-9 NA TGTGCCAGCAGCTTTGGGCGGTGGGATACGCAGTATTTT CASSFGRWDTQYF
TRBJ2-1 NA TRBV11-2 TRBD2 TGTGCCAGCAGCTGGCGGATTAGCGGGGGGGCCCGGAATGAGCAGTTCTTC CASSWRISGGARNEQFF